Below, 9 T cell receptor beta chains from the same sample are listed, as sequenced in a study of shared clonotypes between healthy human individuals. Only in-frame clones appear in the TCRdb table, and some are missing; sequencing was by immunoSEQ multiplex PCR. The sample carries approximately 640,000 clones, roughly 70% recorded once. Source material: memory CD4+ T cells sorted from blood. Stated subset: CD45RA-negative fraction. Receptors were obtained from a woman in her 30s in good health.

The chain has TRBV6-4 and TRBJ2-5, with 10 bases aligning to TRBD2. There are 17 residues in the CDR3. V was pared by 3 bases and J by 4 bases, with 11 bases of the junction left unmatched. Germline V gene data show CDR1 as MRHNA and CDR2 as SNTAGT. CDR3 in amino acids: CASSEYPSGGSVETQYF. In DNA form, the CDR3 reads TGTGCCAGCAGTGAATATCCTAGCGGGGGATCGGTAGAGACCCAGTACTTC.

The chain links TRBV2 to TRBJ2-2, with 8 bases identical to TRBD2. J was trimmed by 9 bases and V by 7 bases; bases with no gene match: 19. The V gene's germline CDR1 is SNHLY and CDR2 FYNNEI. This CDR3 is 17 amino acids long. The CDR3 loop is CASTPDAPGLAWRELFF. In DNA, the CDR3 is TGTGCCAGCACCCCGGACGCTCCAGGACTAGCCTGGCGGGAGCTGTTTTTT.

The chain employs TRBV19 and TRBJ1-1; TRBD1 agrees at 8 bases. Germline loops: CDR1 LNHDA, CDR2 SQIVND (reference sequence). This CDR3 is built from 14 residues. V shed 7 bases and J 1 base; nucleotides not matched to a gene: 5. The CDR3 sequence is CASTPGQANTEAFF. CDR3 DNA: TGTGCCAGTACCCCGGGACAGGCGAACACTGAAGCTTTCTTT.

DNA for the CDR3: TGTGCCAGCAGGGGTATTGCGGACAGGGTCGGGACTGAAGCTTTCTTT. Translated: CASRGIADRVGTEAFF. The V and J genes are TRBV28 and TRBJ1-1; 8 bases match TRBD1. In germline, CDR1 is MDHEN, CDR2 SYDVKM. CDR3 length: 16 amino acids. After removal of 6 bases from V and 5 bases from J, the junction contained 14 bases not matched to a gene.

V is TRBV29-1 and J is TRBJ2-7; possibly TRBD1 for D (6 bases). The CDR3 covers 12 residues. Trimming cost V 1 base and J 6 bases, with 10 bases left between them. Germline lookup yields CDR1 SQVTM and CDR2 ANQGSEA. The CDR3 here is CSVEGTGPEQYF. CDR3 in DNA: TGCAGCGTTGAAGGAACAGGGCCCGAGCAGTACTTC.

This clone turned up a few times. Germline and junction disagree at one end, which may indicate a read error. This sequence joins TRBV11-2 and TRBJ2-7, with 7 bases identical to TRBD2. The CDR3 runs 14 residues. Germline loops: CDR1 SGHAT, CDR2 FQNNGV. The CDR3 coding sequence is TGTGCCAGCAGCCTAGAGCGGGAAGGGCAGCGGCAGTACTTC. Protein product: CASSLEREGQRQYF. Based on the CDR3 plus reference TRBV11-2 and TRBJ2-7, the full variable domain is EAGVAQSPRYKIIEKRQSVAFWCNPISGHATLYWYQQILGQGPKLLIQFQNNGVVDDSQLPKDRFSAERLKGVDSTLKIQPAKLEDSAVYLCASSLEREGQRQYFGPGTRLTVT.

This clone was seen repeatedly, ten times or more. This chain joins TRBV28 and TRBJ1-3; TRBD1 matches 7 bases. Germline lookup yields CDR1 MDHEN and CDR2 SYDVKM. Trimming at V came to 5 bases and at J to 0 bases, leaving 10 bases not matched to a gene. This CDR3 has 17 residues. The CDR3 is CASSPNPGQSSGNTIYF. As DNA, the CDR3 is TGTGCCAGCAGTCCTAACCCGGGACAGAGCTCTGGAAACACCATATATTTT.

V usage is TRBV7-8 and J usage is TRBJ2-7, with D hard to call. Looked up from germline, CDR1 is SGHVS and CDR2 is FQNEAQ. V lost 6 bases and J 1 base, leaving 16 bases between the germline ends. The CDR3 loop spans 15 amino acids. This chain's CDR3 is CASSLQRVASYEQYF. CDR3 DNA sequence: TGTGCCAGCAGTCTTCAACGGGTAGCTTCCTACGAGCAGTACTTC.

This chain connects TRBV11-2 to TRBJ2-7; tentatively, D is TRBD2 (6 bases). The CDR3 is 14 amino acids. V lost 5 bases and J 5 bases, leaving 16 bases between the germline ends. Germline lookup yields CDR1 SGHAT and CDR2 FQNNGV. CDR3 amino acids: CASSRGGARNEQYF. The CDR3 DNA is TGTGCCAGCAGCCGAGGAGGGGCGCGCAACGAGCAGTACTTC.